What follows are 7 T cell receptor beta chains derived from one specimen sequenced in a study of T cell repertoires in cytomegalovirus infection. These receptors are not linked to any known antigen. TCRdb ran MiXCR on the reads and lists one entry per CDR3 protein. The sample gives 200,000 or so distinct CDR3 sequences, about 38% of which show up once; around 60% is in the top ten. The source material was CD8+ T cells from cultured PBMCs, sampled from culture after CMV antigen stimulation. The receptors derive from a human donor in good health (CMV status not recorded). Some clones in this sample may be carry-over from other donors' samples.

The rearrangement links TRBV27 to TRBJ1-2; TRBD1 matches 11 bases. This CDR3 region has 15 residues. Germline CDR1 MNHEY, CDR2 SMNVEV (reference sequence). The V gene end was trimmed by 6 bases and the J gene end by 4 bases; junction bases not matched to a gene: 7. As DNA, the CDR3 is TGTGCCAGCAGCCTGGGACAGGGGGACTTCTATGGCTACACCTTC. It yields the protein CASSLGQGDFYGYTF.

This chain connects TRBV27 to TRBJ1-2, with D maybe TRBD1 (5 bases). The V end was cut by 2 bases, the J end by 8 bases, with 9 bases between. Germline loops: CDR1 MNHEY, CDR2 SMNVEV (reference sequence). CDR3 length: 12 amino acids. The CDR3 loop reads CASSLQGRGYTF. The CDR3 DNA reads TGTGCCAGCAGTTTACAGGGAAGGGGCTACACCTTC.

This chain links TRBV7-9 with TRBJ2-5, with 7 bases that match TRBD1. J was trimmed by 3 bases and V by 5 bases; bases with no gene match: 9. Germline V gives CDR1 SEHNR, CDR2 FQNEAQ (reference sequence). CDR3 length: 15 residues. DNA of the CDR3: TGTGCCAGCAGCCTTCGGACCGGGACAGAAGAGACCCAGTACTTC. Translating it yields CASSLRTGTEETQYF.

This clonotype has a count of ten or more. The chain combines TRBV7-8 with TRBJ2-1; D unclear. Germline CDR1 is SGHVS and CDR2 is FQNEAQ. The V end lost 5 bases, the J end lost 6 bases, and 20 bases lay between the germline ends. The CDR3 runs to 16 residues. CDR3 nucleotide sequence: TGTGCCAGCAGCAACCGCAGCTCCCTAGGTCCCAATGAGCAGTTCTTC. It encodes CASSNRSSLGPNEQFF. The full variable domain, completed using reference TRBV7-8 and TRBJ2-1, is GAGVSQSPRYKVAKRGQDVALRCDPISGHVSLFWYQQALGQGPEFLTYFQNEAQLDKSGLPSDRFFAERPEGSVSTLKIQRTQQEDSAVYLCASSNRSSLGPNEQFFGPGTRLTVL.

This clonotype has a handful of counts. V is TRBV20-1 and J is TRBJ2-5; 7 nucleotides align to TRBD1. Germline V gene data show CDR1 as DFQATT and CDR2 as SNEGSKA (reference sequence). The junction had 13 bases not matched to a gene; V was cut back by 7 bases and J by 2 bases. This CDR3 contains 15 residues. CDR3 sequence (DNA): TGCAGTGTCGAACCGGACAGGCCTAGACAAGAGACCCAGTACTTC. This codes for CSVEPDRPRQETQYF.

This chain links TRBV12-3 or TRBV12-4 with TRBJ2-1; maybe TRBD1 (6 bases). The V end was cut by 5 bases, the J end by 0 bases, with 11 bases between. There are 15 residues in the CDR3. The CDR3 DNA reads TGTGCCAGCAGTCGACAGGACTCCTCCTACAATGAGCAGTTCTTC. Protein sequence: CASSRQDSSYNEQFF.

A few counts support this clonotype. The chain carries TRBV7-3 and TRBJ2-3, with 11 bases matching TRBD2. The germline V gene has CDR1 SGHTA and CDR2 FQGTGA. Losses at the gene ends were 0 bases for V and 5 bases for J; bases not matched to a gene: 1. This CDR3 has 15 amino acids. The CDR3 sequence is CASSLTGLAGDTQYF. CDR3 DNA sequence: TGTGCCAGCAGCTTAACTGGACTAGCGGGAGATACGCAGTATTTT.